A selection of T cell receptor beta chains follows, all from one sample in a study of early T cells in non-severe SARS-CoV-2 infection. TCRdb reanalysed the 5' RACE reads using MiXCR and keeps one entry per CDR3 protein. The top ten clones hold under 5% of a sample with around 33,000 distinct CDR3 sequences, around 7% of them seen once. The material sequenced was whole blood. The receptor set was obtained from an adult who was a healthcare worker with PCR-confirmed SARS-CoV-2 infection or an uninfected control (not recorded which). Both conserved end residues are part of each CDR3. D genes are given only for firm matches. Size tells how often a clone was seen (once, few, many) or the class of an expanded clone, and some rows leave it out.

size,V,J,D,DNA,CDR3
many,TRBV6-6,TRBJ2-7,-,TGTGCCAGCAGTCCTGGAGGTTACTACGAGCAGTACTTC,CASSPGGYYEQYF
many,TRBV12-3/TRBV12-4,TRBJ1-6,-,TGTGCCAGCAGGGCGACAGTCTCACCCCTCCACTTT,CASRATVSPLHF
few,TRBV7-9,TRBJ1-3,TRBD1,TGTGCCAGCAGCGGACAGGGGAGCTCTGGAAACACCATATATTTT,CASSGQGSSGNTIYF
many,TRBV28,TRBJ2-5,-,TGTGCCAGCAGTCTGGGGGGACTAGAGACCCAGTACTTC,CASSLGGLETQYF
many,TRBV11-2,TRBJ2-5,TRBD1,TGTGCCAGCAGCCTACGGGGACAGGAGACCCAGTACTTC,CASSLRGQETQYF
many,TRBV5-6,TRBJ1-5,TRBD1,TGTGCCAGCAGTTTACAGGGGTATAGCAATCAGCCCCAGCATTTT,CASSLQGYSNQPQHF
-,TRBV20-1,TRBJ2-7,-,TGCAGTGCTGTCGGGACAACGGACCCCTACGAGCAGTACTTC,CSAVGTTDPYEQYF
many,TRBV7-3,TRBJ2-3,TRBD2,TGTGCCAGCAGCTTAGGAGCGGGATACACAGATACGCAGTATTTT,CASSLGAGYTDTQYF
many,TRBV27,TRBJ2-5,TRBD1,TGTGCCAGCAGTTTGACAGGGCTGGAGACCCAGTACTTC,CASSLTGLETQYF
many,TRBV6-2/TRBV6-3,TRBJ2-7,-,TGTGCCAGCAGTTTCCGCTTCGGAAGCTCCTACGAGCAGTACTTC,CASSFRFGSSYEQYF
many,TRBV10-2,TRBJ2-3,-,TGCGCCAGCAGTGCCGCTCAGAGCACAGATACGCAGTATTTT,CASSAAQSTDTQYF
many,TRBV18,TRBJ2-1,-,TGTGCCAGCTCACCAGGCAGGGTAAGGAATCGAAATGAGCAGTTCTTC,CASSPGRVRNRNEQFF
many,TRBV4-1,TRBJ2-3,-,TGCGCCAGCAGCCTTGGTCGCGGGGTAGACGTAAGCACAGATACGCAGTATTTT,CASSLGRGVDVSTDTQYF